Shown below are 31 T cell receptor beta chains from a single sample sequenced in a study of T cells in Graves' hyperthyroidism and ophthalmopathy. It was RNA transcripts that yielded the amplified TCR beta CDR3 regions. With the HTBI primer set, the TCR CDR3 went through a first round of RT-PCR. TCRdb used MiXCR to reprocess the multiplex PCR reads, holding one entry per CDR3 protein. The table records roughly 500,000 distinct CDR3 sequences, about half of them present only once. The sample taken for sequencing was peripheral blood or thyroid tissue (not recorded which). These receptors were obtained from an adult woman with Graves' disease, either hyperthyroidism or ophthalmopathy (not recorded which).

The chain is built from TRBV5-1 and TRBJ1-1, with D unresolved. The germline V and J ends were trimmed by 1 base and 1 base, with 5 bases remaining between them. Germline assignment: CDR1 SGHRS and CDR2 YFSETQ. There are 13 residues in the CDR3. The CDR3 loop reads CASSLLANTEAFF. The CDR3 DNA reads as TGCGCCAGCAGCTTGTTGGCGAACACTGAAGCTTTCTTT.

Points on this clonotype: This may be a read error: a much more frequent sequence differs by one nucleotide. The CDR3 sequence is CASSQSMGRGSGEKLFF. The CDR3 DNA follows: TGCGCCAGCAGCCAGAGCATGGGCAGGGGTAGTGGGGAAAAACTGTTTTTT. The chain is built from TRBV4-1 and TRBJ1-4; D is perhaps TRBD1 (6 bases). Germline CDR1 MGHRA, CDR2 YSYEKL. V lost 3 bases, J lost 8 bases, and 22 bases lay in between. The CDR3 totals 17 residues.

The chain employs TRBV15 and TRBJ1-2; possible D gene TRBD1, 6 bases. CDR1 LNHNV and CDR2 YYDKDF come from the germline V gene (reference sequence). V lost 5 bases and J 2 bases, leaving 15 bases between the germline ends. The length of the CDR3 is 15 residues. CDR3 DNA: TGTGCCACCAGCTGGGAAAGGGGGGCGAACTATGGCTACACCTTC. This encodes CATSWERGANYGYTF.

This clonotype was detected ten times or more. The junction and the germline gene differ at one end; a read error may be behind it. The chain employs TRBV20-1 and TRBJ1-5; perhaps TRBD1 as D (5 bases). The CDR3 has 14 amino acids. Germline values: CDR1 DFQATT, CDR2 SNEGSKA (reference sequence). DNA of the CDR3: TGCAGTACTAGTTTCGACAGTCCCTATCAGCCCCAGCATTTT. As protein: CSTSFDSPYQPQHF.

The chain has TRBV20-1 and TRBJ1-2; possibly TRBD1 for D (5 bases). Germline values: CDR1 DFQATT, CDR2 SNEGSKA (reference sequence). CDR3 length: 13 residues. V lost 5 bases, J lost 7 bases, and 17 bases lay in between. The CDR3 protein is CSASGVGVGGYTF. DNA for the CDR3: TGCAGTGCTTCCGGGGTGGGGGTAGGTGGCTACACCTTC.

Comment on this clonotype: Mismatch with germline at one junction end may stem from a read error. The chain employs TRBV7-9 and TRBJ2-5; D not certain. Germline V CDR1 and CDR2: SEHNR, FQNEAQ (reference sequence). The CDR3 has 12 residues. The CDR3 DNA sequence: TGTTCCAGCAGCTTAGTGGCTGAGACCCAGTACTTC. The encoded protein is CSSSLVAETQYF.

As to this clonotype: The conserved phenylalanine or tryptophan is not found at the CDR3 terminus, so this likely reflects a read error. The DNA is omitted, as the CDR3 cannot be located on it reliably, and the CDR3 follows TCRdb's listing. The chain's CDR3 is CASSYLGPP. The chain employs TRBV6-5 and TRBJ1-3; the D call TRBD1 from the table was never checked on the DNA. Germline CDR1 is MNHEY and CDR2 is SVGAGI. The CDR3 has 9 residues if both end residues are counted.

This clonotype was counted many times. This rearrangement joins TRBV19 to TRBJ2-5; D unclear. The CDR3 is 16 amino acids. The germline V gene encodes CDR1 LNHDA and CDR2 SQIVND (reference sequence). V was pared by 4 bases and J by 3 bases, with 18 bases between. CDR3 sequence (DNA): TGTGCCAGTAGTAAGTCGCGTGGGGTTGGTGAAGAGACCCAGTACTTC. It is translated as CASSKSRGVGEETQYF.

The V and J genes are TRBV10-3 and TRBJ1-6; 8 positions match TRBD1. The J segment lost 7 bases and the V segment lost 6 bases, leaving 2 bases of the junction unmatched. Germline assignment: CDR1 ENHRY and CDR2 SYGVKD. This CDR3 contains 13 residues. CDR3: CAIRRTGNSPLHF. As DNA, the CDR3 is TGTGCCATCAGACGGACAGGGAATTCACCCCTCCACTTT.

The genes are TRBV20-1 and TRBJ2-6, with a possible D match to TRBD2 (5 bases). CDR1 is DFQATT, CDR2 SNEGSKA, per germline (reference sequence). V gave up 3 bases and J gave up 0 bases, with 12 bases separating them. The CDR3 length is 16 residues. Written as DNA, the CDR3 is TGCAGTGCTAGTTCGGGGTCGATCTCTGGGGCCAACGTCCTGACTTTC. Translation gives CSASSGSISGANVLTF.

V and J are TRBV6-1 and TRBJ2-2, with D unresolved. The V gene lost 7 bases and the J gene lost 7 bases, with 4 bases spanning the gap. Germline-derived CDR1 and CDR2 are MNHNS and SASEGT. This CDR3 is built from 10 residues. CDR3: CASTLGELFF. The CDR3 DNA reads TGTGCCAGCACCCTCGGGGAGCTGTTTTTT.

This clonotype was seen once. This chain joins TRBV10-3 and TRBJ1-1; no firm D call. CDR1 ENHRY and CDR2 SYGVKD come from the germline V gene. This CDR3 is built from 13 residues. Trimming stripped 11 bases from V and 3 bases from J, with 16 bases between. This CDR3 reads CASSYSMDTEAFF. In DNA, the CDR3 is TGTGCCTCCTCTTACTCCATGGACACTGAAGCTTTCTTT.

This clonotype was seen a single time. V usage is TRBV7-9 and J usage is TRBJ2-3, with TRBD1 identical over 8 bases. This CDR3 is built from 17 residues. The germline gives CDR1 SEHNR, CDR2 FQNEAQ (reference sequence). Trimming took 5 bases from V and 1 from J; bases not matched to a gene: 11. CDR3 coding DNA: TGTGCCAGCAGCGCCCACCGGACAGGGCCCCGCACAGATACGCAGTATTTT. As protein: CASSAHRTGPRTDTQYF.

This clonotype came up a few times. The V call is TRBV7-3, the J call TRBJ1-6; the match to TRBD1 covers 10 bases. CDR1 SGHTA and CDR2 FQGTGA come from the germline V gene. J was trimmed by 10 bases and V by 4 bases; bases with no gene match: 4. This CDR3 spans 14 amino acids. The CDR3 here is CASSSPGQGSPLHF. The CDR3 bases are TGTGCCAGCAGCTCACCGGGACAGGGGTCACCCCTCCACTTT.

This clonotype was seen many times. The chain combines TRBV10-3 with TRBJ2-5; D not certain. This CDR3 has 13 amino acids. V was trimmed by 3 bases and J by 4 bases, leaving 9 bases between them. Per the germline V gene, CDR1 is ENHRY and CDR2 is SYGVKD. The CDR3 DNA reads as TGTGCCATCAGTGAAATGCGAAGAGAGACCCAGTACTTC. Translating gives CAISEMRRETQYF.

This clonotype was observed at least ten times. V is TRBV12-3 or TRBV12-4 and J is TRBJ1-4; D may be TRBD1 (5 bases). Trimming stripped 0 bases from V and 7 bases from J, with 9 bases between. The CDR3 runs 14 residues. CDR3 sequence reads: CASSLAQGGEKLFF. Written as DNA, the CDR3 is TGTGCCAGCAGTTTAGCTCAGGGTGGTGAAAAACTGTTTTTT.

This sequence joins TRBV29-1 and TRBJ1-2; 9 nucleotides align to TRBD1. The junction had 11 bases not matched to a gene; V was cut back by 4 bases and J by 8 bases. The CDR3 has 14 amino acids. CDR1 and CDR2 (germline): SQVTM, ANQGSEA. Written as DNA, the CDR3 is TGCAGCGTTGGACTACCCGGGACAGGGTGGGGCTACACCTTC. The encoded protein is CSVGLPGTGWGYTF.

This clonotype appeared a few times. V gene TRBV5-6 combines with J gene TRBJ1-5, with TRBD1 matching over 8 bases. Germline loops: CDR1 SGHDT, CDR2 YYEEEE. This CDR3 is 13 amino acids long. The V and J ends lost 3 bases and 8 bases, in that order; junction bases with no gene match: 4. The CDR3 loop is CASSSGGVEPQHF. CDR3 DNA sequence: TGTGCCAGCAGCTCAGGGGGCGTGGAGCCCCAGCATTTT.

This clonotype was seen ten or more times. The chain combines TRBV5-1 with TRBJ1-1; D remains unclear. CDR1 is SGHRS and CDR2 is YFSETQ in the germline V gene. The CDR3 length is 15 residues. V was pared by 4 bases and J by 3 bases, with 16 bases between. The CDR3 region is CASSLSLSGDTEAFF. The CDR3 nucleotides are TGCGCCAGCAGCCTTTCCCTGAGTGGGGACACTGAAGCTTTCTTT.

The J gene is TRBJ2-5, the V gene TRBV10-3; 13 bases line up with TRBD2. The germline V gene encodes CDR1 ENHRY and CDR2 SYGVKD. The CDR3 consists of 16 residues. Losses at the gene ends were 6 bases for V and 5 bases for J; bases not matched to a gene: 9. CDR3 DNA sequence: TGTGCCATCAGGGCGGGACTAGCGGGAAACGGGGAGACCCAGTACTTC. It translates to CAIRAGLAGNGETQYF.

The chain links TRBV7-3 to TRBJ2-3; D possibly matches TRBD1 or TRBD2 (5 bases each). The CDR3 covers 14 residues. Germline values: CDR1 SGHTA, CDR2 FQGTGA. The V end lost 1 base, the J end lost 9 bases, and 14 bases lay between the germline ends. For the CDR3, the DNA is TGTGCCAGCAGCTTAATGGGGGATGGAGACACGCAGTATTTT. Translating gives CASSLMGDGDTQYF.

This clonotype was seen ten or more times. V is TRBV10-3 and J is TRBJ1-2; D is possibly TRBD1 (5 bases). CDR3 length equals 11 residues. Germline loops: CDR1 ENHRY, CDR2 SYGVKD. V was clipped by 6 bases and J by 6 bases, with 8 bases between them. CDR3 in amino acids: CAISPGDGYTF. The CDR3 DNA is TGTGCCATCAGCCCGGGGGATGGCTACACCTTC.

About this clonotype itself: Mismatch with germline at one junction end may stem from a read error. The rearrangement uses TRBV6-4 and TRBJ2-6, with 8 bases identical to TRBD1. The CDR3 is made up of 11 amino acids. CDR1 MRHNA and CDR2 SNTAGT come from the germline V gene. This chain's CDR3 is CASSPDRAEAF. Written as DNA, the CDR3 is TGTGCCAGCAGCCCGGACAGGGCGGAAGCTTTC.

CDR3 sequence: CATSNRTRQGTEAFF. In DNA form, the CDR3 reads TGTGCCACCAGCAACCGGACAAGGCAGGGCACTGAAGCTTTCTTT. The chain joins TRBV15 to TRBJ1-1, with a possible D match to TRBD1 (5 bases). There are 15 residues in the CDR3. The V gene lost 4 bases and the J gene lost 4 bases, with 16 bases spanning the gap. Germline V gene lookup returns CDR1 LNHNV and CDR2 YYDKDF (reference sequence).

This clonotype came up a few times. The chain's CDR3 is CASSPTGAFLYEQYF. As DNA, the CDR3 is TGTGCCAGCAGTCCCACGGGAGCCTTTTTATACGAGCAGTACTTC. This chain joins TRBV6-5 and TRBJ2-7, with D possibly being TRBD2 (6 bases). The CDR3 loop spans 15 amino acids. Germline CDR1 reads MNHEY; CDR2 reads SVGAGI. Trimming took off 5 bases at V and 4 bases at J, with 18 bases between the two ends.

In its sample, this clonotype was seen many times. The chain couples TRBV9 to TRBJ1-5, with D possibly TRBD1 on 5 matching bases. Looked up from germline, CDR1 is SGDLS and CDR2 is YYNGEE. CDR3 length: 17 amino acids. V dropped 2 bases and J dropped 5 bases, with 20 bases sitting between them. CDR3 in DNA: TGTGCCAGCAGCGTCGGGCCATCCGGGGGGAGGGATCAGCCCCAGCATTTT. Residues: CASSVGPSGGRDQPQHF.

Concerning this clonotype itself: One junction end disagrees with the germline gene, perhaps due to a read error. V and J are TRBV6-1 and TRBJ1-6; D is possibly TRBD1 (5 bases). Germline CDR1 and CDR2: MNHNS and SASEGT. This CDR3 has 14 amino acids. As DNA, the CDR3 is TGTGCCAGCAGTGAAAGGGGATTAGATTCAGCCCTCCACTTT. Its protein is CASSERGLDSALHF.

This chain links TRBV18 with TRBJ1-3; D gene uncertain. Germline CDR1 is KGHSH and CDR2 is LQKENI. The CDR3 is 16 amino acids. V was cut by 0 bases and J by 4 bases, with 13 bases left in between. The CDR3 DNA is TGTGCCAGCTCACCACCGCTTTCCGGAGGCGGAAACACCATATATTTT. Translating gives CASSPPLSGGGNTIYF.

This clonotype was observed a single time. J is TRBJ1-1 and V is TRBV2; a possible D gene is TRBD1 (5 bases). V lost 6 bases to trimming and J lost 4 bases, with 12 bases between them. This CDR3 is 13 amino acids long. CDR1 is SNHLY, CDR2 FYNNEI, per germline. CDR3 coding DNA: TGTGCCAGCAGCCCCAGGGTGGCCACTGAAGCTTTCTTT. The encoded protein is CASSPRVATEAFF.

V is TRBV28 and J is TRBJ1-5; tentatively, D is TRBD1 (6 bases). Trimming took 3 bases from V and 7 from J, leaving 16 bases between them. The CDR3 spans 15 residues. Germline lookup yields CDR1 MDHEN and CDR2 SYDVKM. The CDR3 sequence: CASSFPDSFGQPQHF. CDR3 coding DNA: TGTGCCAGCAGTTTCCCGGACAGTTTCGGCCAGCCCCAGCATTTT.

In this sample, this clonotype turned up a few times. The rearrangement links TRBV5-1 to TRBJ1-2; no definite D call. The CDR3 extends over 14 amino acids. CDR1 SGHRS and CDR2 YFSETQ come from the germline V gene. V dropped 2 bases and J dropped 5 bases, with 13 bases sitting between them. In DNA form, the CDR3 reads TGCGCCAGCAGCTTTGGGCAGTACGTGTATGGCTACACCTTC. Translation: CASSFGQYVYGYTF.